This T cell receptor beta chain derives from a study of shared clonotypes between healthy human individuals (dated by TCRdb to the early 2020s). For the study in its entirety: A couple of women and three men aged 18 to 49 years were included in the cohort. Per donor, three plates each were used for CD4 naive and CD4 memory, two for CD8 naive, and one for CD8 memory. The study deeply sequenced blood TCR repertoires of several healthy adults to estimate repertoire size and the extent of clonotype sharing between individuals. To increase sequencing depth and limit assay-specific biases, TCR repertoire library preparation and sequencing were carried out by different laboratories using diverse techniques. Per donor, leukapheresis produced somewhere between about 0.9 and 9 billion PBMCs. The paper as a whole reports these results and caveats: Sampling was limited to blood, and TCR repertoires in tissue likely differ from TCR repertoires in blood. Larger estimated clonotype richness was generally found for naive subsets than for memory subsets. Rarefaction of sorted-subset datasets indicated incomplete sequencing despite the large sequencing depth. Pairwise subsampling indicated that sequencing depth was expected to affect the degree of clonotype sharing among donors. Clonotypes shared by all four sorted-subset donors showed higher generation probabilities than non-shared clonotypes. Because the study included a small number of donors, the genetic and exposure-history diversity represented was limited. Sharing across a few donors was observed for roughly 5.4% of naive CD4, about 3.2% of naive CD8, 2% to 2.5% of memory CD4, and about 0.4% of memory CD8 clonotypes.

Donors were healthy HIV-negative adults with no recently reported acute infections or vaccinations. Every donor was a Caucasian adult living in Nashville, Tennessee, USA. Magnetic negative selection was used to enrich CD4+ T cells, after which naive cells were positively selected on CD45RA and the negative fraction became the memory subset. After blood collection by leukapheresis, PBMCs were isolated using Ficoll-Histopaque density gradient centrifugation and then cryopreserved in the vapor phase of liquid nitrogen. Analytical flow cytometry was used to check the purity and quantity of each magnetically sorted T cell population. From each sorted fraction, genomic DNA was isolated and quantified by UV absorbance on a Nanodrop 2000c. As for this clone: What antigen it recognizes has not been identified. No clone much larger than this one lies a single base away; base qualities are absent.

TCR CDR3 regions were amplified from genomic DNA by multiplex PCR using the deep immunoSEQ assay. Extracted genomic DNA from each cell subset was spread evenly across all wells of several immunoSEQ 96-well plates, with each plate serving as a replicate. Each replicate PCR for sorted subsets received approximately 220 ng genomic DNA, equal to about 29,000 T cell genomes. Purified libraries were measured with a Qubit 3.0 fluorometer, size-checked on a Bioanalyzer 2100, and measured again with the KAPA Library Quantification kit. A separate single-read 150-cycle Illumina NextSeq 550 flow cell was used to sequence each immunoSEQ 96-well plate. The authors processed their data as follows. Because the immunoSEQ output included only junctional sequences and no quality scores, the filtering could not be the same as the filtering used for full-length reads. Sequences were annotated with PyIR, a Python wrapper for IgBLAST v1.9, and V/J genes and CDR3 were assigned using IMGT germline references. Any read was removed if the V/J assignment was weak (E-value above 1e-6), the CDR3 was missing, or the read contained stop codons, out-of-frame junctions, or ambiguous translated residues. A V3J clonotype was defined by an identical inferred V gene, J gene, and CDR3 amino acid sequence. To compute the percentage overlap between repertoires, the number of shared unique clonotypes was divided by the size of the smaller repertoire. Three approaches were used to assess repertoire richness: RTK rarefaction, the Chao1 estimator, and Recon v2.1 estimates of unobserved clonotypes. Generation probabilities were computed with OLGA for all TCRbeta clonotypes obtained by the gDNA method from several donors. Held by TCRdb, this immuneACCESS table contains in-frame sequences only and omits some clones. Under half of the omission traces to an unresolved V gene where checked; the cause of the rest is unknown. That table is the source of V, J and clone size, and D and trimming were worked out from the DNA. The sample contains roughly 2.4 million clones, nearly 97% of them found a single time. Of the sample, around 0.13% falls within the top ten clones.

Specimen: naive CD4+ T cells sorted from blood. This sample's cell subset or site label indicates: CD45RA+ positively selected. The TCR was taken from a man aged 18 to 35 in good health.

For the CDR3, the sequence is CASSVLSSSTDTQYF. The DNA is TGTGCCAGCAGCGTACTCTCCTCTAGCACAGATACGCAGTATTTT. The V gene is TRBV9 and the J gene is TRBJ2-3; no D gene can be assigned with confidence. The CDR3 runs 15 residues from the cysteine to the phenylalanine. Left in the record is the CDR3 DNA by itself, 45 bases read in frame from the first base. CDR1 and CDR2 (SGDLS, YYNGEE) derive from the germline V gene. A distance of 9 bases separates the germline ends of V and J, which lose 1 base and 0 bases respectively.